This T cell receptor beta chain was sequenced for a study of shared clonotypes between healthy human individuals (dated by TCRdb to the early 2020s). Regarding the complete study: The cohort comprised a couple of women and a few men aged 18 to 49 years. Per donor, three plates each were used for CD4 naive and CD4 memory, two for CD8 naive, and one for CD8 memory. To estimate repertoire size and how much clonotype sharing occurs between individuals, the study deeply sequenced the blood TCR repertoires of 5 or 6 healthy adults. To increase sequencing depth and limit assay-specific biases, different laboratories used diverse techniques to prepare libraries and sequence TCR repertoires. Between about 0.8 and 9 billion PBMCs per donor were obtained by leukapheresis.

The donors were healthy, HIV-negative adults with no recently reported acute infections or vaccinations. Every donor was a Caucasian adult residing in Nashville, Tennessee, USA. CD4+ T cells were enriched by magnetic negative selection, after which naive cells were positively selected on CD45RA and the negative fraction was taken as the memory subset. Blood was collected by leukapheresis, and PBMCs were isolated by Ficoll-Histopaque density gradient centrifugation and then cryopreserved in liquid nitrogen vapor phase. Analytical flow cytometry was used to check the purity and quantity of every magnetically sorted T cell population. Genomic DNA was isolated from every sorted fraction and measured by UV absorbance on a Nanodrop 2000c. General conclusions and limits of the study: Compared with non-shared clonotypes, clonotypes shared by all four sorted-subset donors had higher generation probabilities. Pairwise subsampling led to the expectation that sequencing depth would affect the degree of clonotype sharing among donors. Across a handful of donors, 5% to 6% of naive CD4, more than 3% of naive CD8, 2.3% of memory CD4, and roughly 0.41% of memory CD8 clonotypes were shared. Sampling was restricted to blood, and TCR repertoires in tissues likely differ from the TCR repertoires found in blood. Rarefaction of sorted-subset datasets indicated incomplete sequencing despite the large sequencing depth. Estimated clonotype richness was generally larger for naive than for memory subsets. The small number of donors limited the genetic and exposure-history diversity represented.

Looking up the germline V gene yields CDR1 MNHEY and CDR2 SVGAGI. The CDR3 measures 12 amino acids from cysteine to phenylalanine. Just CDR3 DNA is preserved here, 36 bases in frame from base 1. A distance of 9 bases separates the germline ends of V and J, which lose 3 bases and 6 bases respectively. Notes on this clone: Its antigen target is currently unknown. No clone much larger than this one lies a single base away; base qualities are absent.

TCR CDR3 regions were amplified from genomic DNA by multiplex PCR using the deep immunoSEQ assay. For each cell subset, the extracted genomic DNA was distributed evenly across all wells of several immunoSEQ 96-well plates, and each plate served as one replicate. For sorted subsets, around 0.2 ug genomic DNA, equal to some 28,000 T cell genomes, was loaded into each replicate PCR. Purified libraries were quantified with a Qubit 3.0 fluorometer, sized on a Bioanalyzer 2100, and re-quantified with the KAPA Library Quantification kit. A separate single-read 150-cycle Illumina NextSeq 550 flow cell was used to sequence each immunoSEQ 96-well plate. Under the source paper's analysis protocol: Because the immunoSEQ output held only junctional sequences and lacked quality scores, the filtering could not match the filtering applied to full-length reads. To assign V/J genes and CDR3, sequences were annotated using PyIR, a Python wrapper for IgBLAST v1.9, with IMGT germline references. Reads were removed for weak V/J assignments (E-value above 1e-6), missing CDR3, stop codons, out-of-frame junctions, or ambiguous translated residues. V3J clonotypes were defined as sequences sharing an identical inferred V gene, J gene, and CDR3 amino acid sequence. Percentage overlap between repertoires was computed as shared unique clonotypes divided by the size of the smaller repertoire. Repertoire richness was assessed with RTK rarefaction, the Chao1 estimator, and Recon v2.1 estimates of unobserved clonotypes. OLGA was used to compute generation probabilities for all TCRbeta clonotypes that the gDNA method yielded from a handful of donors. The table was pulled from immuneACCESS by TCRdb, which kept in-frame rearrangements only. Such tables lose some clones; where checked, under half of the loss comes from unresolved V genes, and the rest has no known cause. That table furnishes V, J and clone size, whereas the DNA furnished D and trimming. This sample gives roughly 2,500,000 clones in total; over 85% of them show up just once. The ten largest clones take up 0.36% of the sample.

The chain joins TRBV6-5 to TRBJ2-7, with the D call perhaps TRBD1 or TRBD2, as 5 bases match in each case. The TCR originated in a man aged 18 to 30 in good health. Some clones in this sample may be carry-over from other donors' samples. Source material: naive CD4+ T cells from PBMCs. The cell subset or site tag for this specimen amounts to: CD45RA+ positively selected. CDR3 reads: CASSYLGAEQYF. Here is the DNA: TGTGCCAGCAGTTATCTCGGGGCCGAGCAGTACTTC.